The sequence of this T cell receptor (beta chain) was determined in a study of patients and donors after allogeneic stem cell transplantation. TCRdb re-called the RT-PCR reads with MiXCR, one entry per CDR3 protein. There are 800,000 to 1,000,000 distinct CDR3 sequences in the sample; about a sixth occur only once, and around 5.5% lies in the top ten. This clonotype was seen only a few times. V was pared by 5 bases and J by 3 bases, with 13 bases between. The CDR3 totals 13 residues. Germline CDR1 and CDR2: DFQATT and SNEGSKA (reference sequence). This TCR was sampled from a human donor who was either an allogeneic HSCT recipient or a stem cell or donor lymphocyte infusion donor (not recorded which). It is not recorded whose cells these are; they may come from a transplant donor. The rearrangement links TRBV20-1 to TRBJ1-1, with unresolved D. Sequenced input: blood, either unsorted or a sorted T cell fraction (not recorded which). CDR3 DNA: TGCAGTGCTCTCTCCCCACATCACACTGAAGCTTTCTTT. This codes for CSALSPHHTEAFF.